Listed below are T cell receptor beta chains from one sample, sequenced in a study of blood T cell repertoires in COVID-19. Some clones are missing from TCRdb's copy, which holds only in-frame ones; the method was immunoSEQ multiplex PCR. The sample includes about 130,000 clones, around 89% seen only once; the top ten take more than 3.5%. Sequencing input: peripheral blood. All receptors derive from a man aged 55 to 70 with COVID-19, enrolled during active disease. The CDR3 runs from the conserved cysteine through the conserved F or W. The order of the fields is clone size, J gene, V gene, D gene, CDR3 protein, CDR3 DNA. The D gene is left open where the match is weak. A clone size is listed for some rows: how often the clone was seen (once, few, many), or a class if it is expanded.

NA | TRBJ1-5 | TRBV6-2/TRBV6-3 | NA | CASSYSPIGGNQPQHF | TGTGCCAGCAGTTACTCCCCGATCGGGGGCAATCAGCCCCAGCATTTT
NA | TRBJ2-5 | TRBV7-2 | NA | CASSLGGLAMGETQYF | TGTGCCAGCAGCTTAGGAGGGCTAGCTATGGGAGAGACCCAGTACTTC
NA | TRBJ1-2 | TRBV12-3/TRBV12-4 | NA | CASRLDSNYGYTF | TGTGCCAGCAGACTGGACAGTAACTATGGCTACACCTTC
once | TRBJ2-3 | TRBV14 | NA | CASSQGVADTQYF | TGTGCCAGCAGCCAAGGCGTCGCAGATACGCAGTATTTT
NA | TRBJ1-4 | TRBV2 | NA | CASMRTVEKLFF | TGTGCCAGCATGCGAACTGTTGAAAAACTGTTTTTT
NA | TRBJ2-7 | TRBV11-2 | NA | CASSLGGGQDYYEQYF | TGTGCCAGCAGCTTAGGCGGGGGACAGGACTACTACGAGCAGTACTTC
NA | TRBJ1-1 | TRBV5-1 | NA | CASSFSGRNTEAFF | TGCGCCAGCAGCTTTAGCGGTCGGAACACTGAAGCTTTCTTT
NA | TRBJ1-4 | TRBV7-2 | NA | CASSPGNTNEKLFF | TGTGCCAGCAGTCCAGGGAATACTAATGAAAAACTGTTTTTT
NA | TRBJ1-1 | TRBV7-8 | TRBD1 | CASSVRQGARGDTEAFF | TGTGCCAGCAGCGTGAGACAGGGGGCTAGGGGGGACACTGAAGCTTTCTTT
NA | TRBJ2-1 | TRBV4-1 | NA | CASSQADMGFSYNEQFF | TGCGCCAGCAGCCAAGCAGACATGGGTTTCTCCTACAATGAGCAGTTCTTC
NA | TRBJ1-1 | TRBV28 | NA | CASTSDTDDEAFF | TGTGCCAGCACCTCGGACACGGACGATGAAGCTTTCTTT
NA | TRBJ2-7 | TRBV5-5 | TRBD2 | CASSLGAGASYEQYF | TGTGCCAGCAGCTTGGGAGCGGGGGCCTCCTACGAGCAGTACTTC
NA | TRBJ1-1 | TRBV28 | NA | CASSSLLTEAFF | TGTGCCAGCAGTTCCCTCCTCACTGAAGCTTTCTTT
NA | TRBJ1-4 | TRBV27 | TRBD1 | CASSQNRGRGEKLFF | TGTGCCAGCAGTCAAAACAGGGGGCGCGGGGAAAAACTGTTTTTT
once | TRBJ1-1 | TRBV5-5 | NA | CASSFAGTMNTEAFF | TGTGCCAGCAGCTTTGCCGGGACTATGAACACTGAAGCTTTCTTT
NA | TRBJ1-2 | TRBV29-1 | TRBD1 | CSVVVGGKGGYTF | TGCAGCGTTGTGGTAGGGGGCAAGGGCGGCTACACCTTC
NA | TRBJ2-1 | TRBV7-6 | NA | CASSLVSLAKGGEQFF | TGTGCCAGCAGCTTAGTATCACTAGCCAAAGGTGGTGAGCAGTTCTTC
few | TRBJ2-2 | TRBV4-2 | NA | CASSQTGSNTGELFF | TGTGCCAGCAGCCAAACCGGGAGTAACACCGGGGAGCTGTTTTTT
once | TRBJ2-1 | TRBV28 | TRBD1 | CASTLRDSYNEQFF | TGTGCCAGCACCCTCAGGGACAGCTACAATGAGCAGTTCTTC
NA | TRBJ2-3 | TRBV9 | NA | CASSALYGGDTQYF | TGTGCCAGCAGCGCCCTTTATGGGGGGGATACGCAGTATTTT
NA | TRBJ1-2 | TRBV19 | NA | CASSKGLLYGYTF | TGTGCCAGTAGTAAGGGGCTTCTCTATGGCTACACCTTC
NA | TRBJ1-4 | TRBV5-4 | TRBD1 | CASSLDQGANEKLFF | TGTGCCAGCAGCTTGGATCAGGGGGCGAATGAAAAACTGTTTTTT
NA | TRBJ2-7 | TRBV7-9 | NA | CASSLSSVEYEQYF | TGTGCCAGCAGCTTAAGTTCCGTGGAGTACGAGCAGTACTTC
few | TRBJ1-1 | TRBV19 | NA | CASSIHGASSVTEAFF | TGTGCCAGTAGTATTCATGGGGCTAGTTCTGTTACTGAAGCTTTCTTT
NA | TRBJ2-3 | TRBV5-1 | TRBD2 | CASSPGTSGGFTDTQYF | TGCGCCAGCAGCCCGGGGACTAGCGGGGGGTTCACAGATACGCAGTATTTT
NA | TRBJ1-2 | TRBV2 | NA | CASRPNGWRNGYTF | TGTGCCAGCAGACCGAACGGTTGGAGGAATGGCTACACCTTC
NA | TRBJ1-2 | TRBV4-1 | NA | CASSPDSNYGYTF | TGCGCCAGCAGCCCGGACAGTAACTATGGCTACACCTTC
NA | TRBJ1-1 | TRBV5-1 | NA | CASSSPGRMNTEAFF | TGCGCCAGCAGCTCGCCAGGGCGAATGAACACTGAAGCTTTCTTT
NA | TRBJ2-2 | TRBV19 | TRBD1 | CASSTAGGMSGELFF | TGTGCCAGTAGTACAGCAGGGGGAATGTCCGGGGAGCTGTTTTTT
NA | TRBJ1-2 | TRBV6-5 | NA | CASSYSTRPDNYGYTF | TGTGCCAGCAGTTACTCGACTAGGCCCGATAACTATGGCTACACCTTC
once | TRBJ2-1 | TRBV12-3/TRBV12-4 | NA | CASSLSGKGEQFF | TGTGCCAGCAGTTTATCAGGGAAAGGGGAGCAGTTCTTC
NA | TRBJ2-1 | TRBV9 | NA | CASSVLVGAGEQFF | TGTGCCAGCAGCGTCCTTGTGGGCGCGGGTGAGCAGTTCTTC
NA | TRBJ1-1 | TRBV6-5 | NA | CASSYGQGSGTEAFF | TGTGCCAGCAGTTACGGCCAGGGATCAGGCACTGAAGCTTTCTTT
NA | TRBJ2-2 | TRBV29-1 | TRBD1 | CSVTRDSAGELFF | TGCAGCGTCACCCGGGACAGCGCCGGGGAGCTGTTTTTT
few | TRBJ2-2 | TRBV7-9 | NA | CASSPRDIDTGELFF | TGTGCCAGCAGCCCCCGGGACATTGACACCGGGGAGCTGTTTTTT
NA | TRBJ1-2 | TRBV30 | NA | CAWSTRDYGYTF | TGTGCCTGGAGTACCAGGGATTATGGCTACACCTTC
NA | TRBJ1-4 | TRBV28 | TRBD1 | CASGTGDTEKLFF | TGTGCCAGCGGGACAGGCGATACTGAAAAACTGTTTTTT
NA | TRBJ1-2 | TRBV6-5 | TRBD1 | CASSYTGQDGYTF | TGTGCCAGCAGTTACACAGGACAGGACGGCTACACCTTC
NA | TRBJ2-7 | TRBV18 | NA | CASSPRGQSYEQYF | TGTGCCAGCTCACCCCGCGGACAGAGCTACGAGCAGTACTTC
NA | TRBJ2-7 | TRBV7-8 | TRBD1 | CASSRDREKQYF | TGTGCCAGCAGCCGGGACAGGGAGAAGCAGTACTTC
few | TRBJ2-7 | TRBV3-1/TRBV3-2 | TRBD1 | CASSSGTASWEQYF | TGTGCCAGCAGCTCCGGGACAGCTAGTTGGGAGCAGTACTTC
NA | TRBJ2-1 | TRBV5-4 | TRBD2 | CASSLEASGGGNEQFF | TGTGCCAGCAGCTTGGAGGCTAGCGGGGGCGGGAATGAGCAGTTCTTC
NA | TRBJ2-3 | TRBV20-1 | TRBD1 | CSASGQDHTDTQYF | TGCAGTGCTAGTGGACAGGATCACACAGATACGCAGTATTTT
NA | TRBJ1-2 | TRBV29-1 | NA | CSVEDLGGYTF | TGCAGCGTTGAAGATCTAGGAGGCTACACCTTC
NA | TRBJ1-1 | TRBV5-1 | NA | CASSLGGSNTEAFF | TGCGCCAGCAGCTTGGGAGGCAGTAACACTGAAGCTTTCTTT
NA | TRBJ2-2 | TRBV9 | TRBD2 | CASSRTSGGANTGELFF | TGTGCCAGCAGCCGGACTAGCGGGGGAGCGAACACCGGGGAGCTGTTTTTT
NA | TRBJ2-3 | TRBV20-1 | TRBD1 | CSVSRDRGKDTQYF | TGCAGTGTTAGTCGGGACAGGGGCAAAGATACGCAGTATTTT
NA | TRBJ1-1 | TRBV28 | NA | CAILEGVNAFF | TGTGCCATCTTAGAGGGGGTTAACGCTTTCTTT
few | TRBJ1-2 | TRBV7-3 | NA | CASTQASRSNYGYTF | TGTGCCAGCACCCAAGCGAGCCGATCTAACTATGGCTACACCTTC
NA | TRBJ2-7 | TRBV11-2 | TRBD1 | CASSLGTAKAYEQYF | TGTGCCAGCAGCCTAGGGACAGCGAAAGCCTACGAGCAGTACTTC
NA | TRBJ2-2 | TRBV6-5 | TRBD1 | CASKPGQGSGELFF | TGTGCCAGCAAACCGGGACAGGGGTCCGGGGAGCTGTTTTTT
once | TRBJ2-4 | TRBV3-1/TRBV3-2 | NA | CASSQGGAAKNIQYF | TGTGCCAGCAGCCAAGGTGGGGCGGCCAAAAACATTCAGTACTTC
once | TRBJ1-5 | TRBV24-1 | NA | CATSDSNQPQHF | TGTGCCACCAGTGACTCCAATCAGCCCCAGCATTTT
NA | TRBJ2-3 | TRBV3-1/TRBV3-2 | TRBD1 | CASKDRGHTDTQYF | TGTGCCAGCAAAGACAGGGGACACACAGATACGCAGTATTTT
NA | TRBJ2-5 | TRBV10-3 | NA | CATADRDIETQYF | TGTGCCACCGCCGACCGGGACATCGAGACCCAGTACTTC
NA | TRBJ1-1 | TRBV19 | NA | CASQMGRNTEAFF | TGTGCCAGCCAGATGGGGCGAAACACTGAAGCTTTCTTT
NA | TRBJ2-1 | TRBV19 | TRBD1 | CASSRSGQSYNEQFF | TGTGCCAGTAGCAGGTCGGGACAGTCCTACAATGAGCAGTTCTTC